The entry below gives a single TCR beta chain sequence along with its context. What it binds is unknown. Libraries were prepared by immunoSEQ multiplex PCR; TCRdb keeps only in-frame clonotypes and omits some of them. Of about 1.5 million clones listed, 98% are singletons. This record comes from a study of shared clonotypes between healthy human individuals. Overall study: For every donor, three CD4 naive, three CD4 memory, two CD8 naive and one CD8 memory plates were used. Regarding the study as a whole: Rarefaction curves obtained for sorted subsets showed sequencing incomplete despite large depth.

Germline values: CDR1 KGHSH, CDR2 LQKENI. V was trimmed by 3 bases and J by 7 bases, leaving 16 bases between them. The CDR3 totals 14 residues. Sequenced material: naive CD4+ T cells sorted from blood. Indicated subset: CD45RA+ positively selected. The chain recombines TRBV18 with TRBJ2-7; no firm D call. This receptor was taken from a man under 40 in good health. CDR3 sequence reads: CASSPRTRAREQYF. Written as DNA, the CDR3 is TGTGCCAGCTCACCGAGGACCCGGGCGCGGGAGCAGTACTTC.